A selection of T cell receptor beta chains follows, all from one sample in a study of T cells in Graves' hyperthyroidism and ophthalmopathy. TCRdb re-derived calls from the multiplex PCR reads in MiXCR, one entry per CDR3 protein. In the table there are approximately 870,000 distinct CDR3 sequences, about two fifths of which are singletons. Input material: blood. All receptors come from a man between 18 and 35 years old with Graves' hyperthyroidism. Both conserved end residues are part of each CDR3. The D gene is left open where the match is weak. Size is stated for part of the rows, as once, few or many counts, or as a class when the clone is expanded.

clone_size: NA; j_call: TRBJ1-5; v_call: TRBV7-2; d_call: TRBD1; cdr3_aa: CASSSGLTGNYQPQHF; cdr3_nt: TGTGCCAGCAGCTCGGGACTGACAGGGAACTACCAGCCCCAGCATTTT
clone_size: once; j_call: TRBJ1-4; v_call: TRBV5-5; d_call: TRBD1; cdr3_aa: CASSSYRGRREKLFF; cdr3_nt: TGTGCCAGCAGCTCCTACAGGGGGCGCAGGGAAAAACTGTTTTTT
clone_size: NA; j_call: TRBJ1-2; v_call: TRBV12-3/TRBV12-4; d_call: NA; cdr3_aa: CASSPAGDNYGYTF; cdr3_nt: TGTGCCAGCAGTCCAGCCGGGGATAACTATGGCTACACCTTC
clone_size: NA; j_call: TRBJ2-2; v_call: TRBV2; d_call: TRBD2; cdr3_aa: CASSTLTSGTGELFF; cdr3_nt: TGTGCCAGCAGCACGTTGACTAGCGGGACCGGGGAGCTGTTTTTT
clone_size: NA; j_call: TRBJ2-5; v_call: TRBV4-3; d_call: TRBD2; cdr3_aa: CASSQEWALLAGETQYF; cdr3_nt: TGCGCCAGCAGCCAAGAGTGGGCGCTTCTAGCGGGAGAGACCCAGTACTTC
clone_size: few; j_call: TRBJ1-2; v_call: TRBV7-2; d_call: NA; cdr3_aa: CASSPASWGYTF; cdr3_nt: TGTGCCAGCAGCCCCGCCAGTTGGGGCTACACCTTC
clone_size: many; j_call: TRBJ1-2; v_call: TRBV10-3; d_call: NA; cdr3_aa: CAITPREYHGYTF; cdr3_nt: TGTGCCATCACTCCCCGGGAGTATCATGGCTACACCTTC
clone_size: NA; j_call: TRBJ2-5; v_call: TRBV25-1; d_call: NA; cdr3_aa: CASSGTAQQETQYF; cdr3_nt: TGTGCCAGCAGTGGGACAGCCCAACAAGAGACCCAGTACTTC
clone_size: many; j_call: TRBJ2-7; v_call: TRBV12-3/TRBV12-4; d_call: TRBD1; cdr3_aa: CASAGTAEQYF; cdr3_nt: TGTGCCAGCGCCGGGACAGCTGAGCAGTACTTC
clone_size: NA; j_call: TRBJ2-7; v_call: TRBV9; d_call: NA; cdr3_aa: CASSVGLLGEQYF; cdr3_nt: TGTGCCAGCAGCGTAGGACTTTTGGGAGAGCAGTACTTC
clone_size: few; j_call: TRBJ2-7; v_call: TRBV6-5; d_call: NA; cdr3_aa: CASSYGSGSYEQYF; cdr3_nt: TGTGCCAGCAGTTACGGTTCAGGGTCCTACGAGCAGTACTTC
clone_size: many; j_call: TRBJ2-6; v_call: TRBV19; d_call: NA; cdr3_aa: CASSPSRFSGANVLTF; cdr3_nt: TGTGCCAGTAGTCCCTCCCGGTTCTCTGGGGCCAACGTCCTGACTTTC
clone_size: many; j_call: TRBJ2-7; v_call: TRBV2; d_call: TRBD1; cdr3_aa: CASSEDRGSYEQYF; cdr3_nt: TGTGCCAGCAGTGAAGACAGGGGCTCCTACGAGCAGTACTTC
clone_size: NA; j_call: TRBJ2-5; v_call: TRBV6-5; d_call: NA; cdr3_aa: CASSQSESQYF; cdr3_nt: TGTGCCAGCAGTCAATCGGAGTCCCAGTACTTC
clone_size: NA; j_call: TRBJ1-2; v_call: TRBV10-3; d_call: NA; cdr3_aa: CAISGPTGDGGYTF; cdr3_nt: TGTGCCATCAGCGGCCCCACGGGGGACGGTGGCTACACCTTC
clone_size: medium-sized; j_call: TRBJ1-2; v_call: TRBV29-1; d_call: NA; cdr3_aa: CSVVPRGNYGYTF; cdr3_nt: TGCAGCGTTGTGCCCAGGGGAAACTATGGCTACACCTTC
clone_size: NA; j_call: TRBJ2-2; v_call: TRBV7-2; d_call: TRBD2; cdr3_aa: CASSYRGGANTGELFF; cdr3_nt: TGTGCCAGCAGCTATCGTGGGGGGGCGAACACCGGGGAGCTGTTTTTT
clone_size: once; j_call: TRBJ2-7; v_call: TRBV10-3; d_call: TRBD1; cdr3_aa: CASSPFWDRDYEQYF; cdr3_nt: TGTGCCAGCAGTCCTTTCTGGGACAGGGACTACGAGCAGTACTTC
clone_size: few; j_call: TRBJ2-2; v_call: TRBV20-1; d_call: TRBD1; cdr3_aa: CSARGQQGTGELFF; cdr3_nt: TGCAGTGCCAGGGGACAACAGGGGACCGGGGAGCTGTTTTTT
clone_size: NA; j_call: TRBJ2-5; v_call: TRBV12-3/TRBV12-4; d_call: TRBD2; cdr3_aa: CASSRLAGGQEAQYF; cdr3_nt: TGTGCCAGCAGTCGACTAGCGGGAGGGCAGGAGGCCCAGTACTTC